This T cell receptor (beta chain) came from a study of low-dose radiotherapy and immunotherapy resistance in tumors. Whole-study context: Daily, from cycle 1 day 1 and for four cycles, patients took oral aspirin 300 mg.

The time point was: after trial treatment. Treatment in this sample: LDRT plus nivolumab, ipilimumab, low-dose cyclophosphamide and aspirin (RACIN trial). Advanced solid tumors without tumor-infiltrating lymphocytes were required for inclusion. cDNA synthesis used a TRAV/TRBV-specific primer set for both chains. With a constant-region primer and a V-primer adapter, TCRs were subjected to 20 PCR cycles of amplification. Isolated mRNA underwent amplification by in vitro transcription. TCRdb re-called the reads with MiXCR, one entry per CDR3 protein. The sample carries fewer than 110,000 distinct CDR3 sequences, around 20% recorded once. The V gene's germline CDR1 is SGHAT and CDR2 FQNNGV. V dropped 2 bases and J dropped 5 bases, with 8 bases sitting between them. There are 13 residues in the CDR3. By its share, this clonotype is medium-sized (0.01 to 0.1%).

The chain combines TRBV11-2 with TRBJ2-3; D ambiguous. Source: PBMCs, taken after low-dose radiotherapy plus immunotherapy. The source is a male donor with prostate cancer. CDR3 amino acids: CASSLQMGDTQYF. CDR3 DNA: TGTGCCAGCAGCTTACAGATGGGAGATACGCAGTATTTT.